The next 25 T cell receptor beta chains were all read from a single sample in a study of blood T cell repertoires in COVID-19. TCRdb's copy holds only in-frame clones and misses some; the assay was immunoSEQ multiplex PCR. The sample has approximately 250,000 clones, 86% seen once. Input material: peripheral blood. The source of these receptors is a woman aged 55-70 years who had recovered from COVID-19.

V and J are TRBV5-1 and TRBJ2-3; 9 nucleotides match TRBD1. V dropped 4 bases and J dropped 3; count of bases not matched to a gene: 3. Germline assignment: CDR1 SGHRS and CDR2 YFSETQ. The CDR3 spans 14 residues. The CDR3 nucleotides are TGCGCCAGCAGCCCGACAGGGGGGACAGATACGCAGTATTTT. Protein sequence: CASSPTGGTDTQYF.

The chain employs TRBV2 and TRBJ1-1; TRBD1 agrees at 9 bases. Germline CDR1 is SNHLY and CDR2 is FYNNEI. With V trimmed by 4 bases and J by 0 bases, 0 bases remained unmatched. The CDR3 runs to 14 residues. CDR3: CASSGDRVNTEAFF. CDR3 nucleotides: TGTGCCAGCAGTGGGGACAGGGTGAACACTGAAGCTTTCTTT.

The V call is TRBV6-6, the J call TRBJ2-5, with TRBD2 as a possible D gene (6 bases). The CDR3 covers 14 residues. Germline CDR1 is MNHNY and CDR2 is SVGAGI (reference sequence). Trimming stripped 0 bases from V and 5 bases from J, with 10 bases between. The CDR3 nucleotides are TGTGCCAGCAGTTACTCTAGCGGATGGGAGACCCAGTACTTC. Its protein product is CASSYSSGWETQYF.

As DNA, the CDR3 is TGTGCCAGTAGTATGGCTCCTTATGGCTACACCTTC. Translating it yields CASSMAPYGYTF. V is TRBV19 and J is TRBJ1-2; the D is unclear. Germline lookup yields CDR1 LNHDA and CDR2 SQIVND (reference sequence). CDR3 length: 12 residues. The V end lost 3 bases, the J end lost 5 bases, and 7 bases lay between the germline ends.

This clone has just one count. This CDR3 reads CASSPRLGWRDEQFF. The CDR3 coding sequence is TGTGCCAGCAGCCCTCGACTAGGGTGGCGTGATGAGCAGTTCTTC. The chain recombines TRBV7-3 with TRBJ2-1; D is possibly TRBD2 (6 bases). Germline V gene sequence: CDR1 SGHTA, CDR2 FQGTGA. This CDR3 region has 15 residues. The V and J ends lost 5 bases and 8 bases respectively, with 19 bases between them.

The CDR3 DNA sequence: TGTGCCAGCAGTGAAGCTCAGGCTAATACGCAGTATTTT. As protein: CASSEAQANTQYF. This chain uses TRBV2 with TRBJ2-3; D gene ambiguous. V shed 0 bases and J shed 7 bases, with 8 bases lying between them. Germline V lookup: CDR1 SNHLY, CDR2 FYNNEI. This CDR3 region has 13 residues.

This chain uses TRBV10-3 with TRBJ1-2; D possibly corresponds to TRBD1 (5 bases). Trimming left V 4 bases short and J 4 bases short, with 16 bases between. Germline CDR1 is ENHRY and CDR2 is SYGVKD. The CDR3 runs to 15 residues. The CDR3 sequence is CAISGGTQAGYGYTF. CDR3 nucleotide sequence: TGTGCCATCAGTGGTGGGACCCAAGCGGGCTATGGCTACACCTTC.

The chain has TRBV5-4 and TRBJ2-6; TRBD2 is a possible D gene (5 bases). CDR1 is SGHNT, CDR2 YYREEE, per germline (reference sequence). Trimming cost V 2 bases and J 3 bases, with 15 bases left between them. CDR3 length: 17 amino acids. CDR3 residues: CASSFDGVGSGANVLTF. In nucleotides, the CDR3 is TGTGCCAGCAGCTTCGACGGAGTTGGGAGTGGGGCCAACGTCCTGACTTTC.

The gene calls are TRBV2 and TRBJ2-5, with 13 bases aligning to TRBD2. This CDR3 is built from 13 residues. V was pared by 6 bases and J by 13 bases, with 8 bases of the junction left unmatched. The germline V gene has CDR1 SNHLY and CDR2 FYNNEI. The CDR3 is CASSGLAGVPPYF. Written as DNA, the CDR3 is TGTGCCAGCAGCGGACTAGCGGGGGTCCCCCCGTACTTC.

The gene calls are TRBV5-1 and TRBJ1-2, with 8 bases lining up with TRBD1. Germline values: CDR1 SGHRS, CDR2 YFSETQ. The CDR3 runs 14 residues. Trimming cost V 2 bases and J 5 bases; bases outside gene matches: 5. The CDR3 region is CASSFGQGGYGYTF. CDR3 nucleotide sequence: TGCGCCAGCAGCTTCGGACAGGGAGGGTATGGCTACACCTTC.

The chain links TRBV7-2 to TRBJ2-7, with TRBD1 as a possible D gene (5 bases). Germline loops: CDR1 SGHTA, CDR2 FQGNSA. V lost 6 bases and J 2 bases, leaving 11 bases between the germline ends. CDR3 length: 13 amino acids. For the CDR3, the DNA is TGTGCCAGCAGACCCGACAGCACCTACGAGCAGTACTTC. Its protein is CASRPDSTYEQYF.

CDR3 sequence reads: CATRDRGSNEQFF. In DNA form, the CDR3 reads TGTGCAACCCGTGACAGGGGGAGCAATGAGCAGTTCTTC. The chain links TRBV19 to TRBJ2-1, with 9 bases aligning to TRBD1. CDR3 length: 13 amino acids. Germline V gene sequence: CDR1 LNHDA, CDR2 SQIVND (reference sequence).

The genes are TRBV2 and TRBJ2-3; the match to TRBD1 covers 8 bases. This CDR3 contains 14 residues. Germline V CDR1 and CDR2: SNHLY, FYNNEI. V lost 5 bases and J lost 4; bases outside the gene matches: 5. The CDR3 is CASSMLTGADTQYF. The CDR3 nucleotides read TGTGCCAGCAGTATGCTGACAGGGGCAGATACGCAGTATTTT.

The chain uses TRBV13 and TRBJ2-1, with D maybe TRBD2 (5 bases). CDR1 and CDR2 from the germline V gene are PRHDT and FYEKMQ (reference sequence). V was shortened by 4 bases and J by 0 bases, with 13 bases between the two germline ends. The CDR3 contains 16 residues. In nucleotides, the CDR3 is TGTGCCAGCAGCTCCCGACCGGGGAGCTCCTACAATGAGCAGTTCTTC. Protein sequence: CASSSRPGSSYNEQFF.

The chain recombines TRBV24-1 with TRBJ2-1; 9 bases agree with TRBD1. The germline CDR1 and CDR2 sequences are KGHDR and SFDVKD. The CDR3 has 16 amino acids. The J segment lost 4 bases and the V segment lost 1 base, leaving 4 bases of the junction unmatched. This CDR3 is CATSDFSGQGYNEQFF. The DNA of the CDR3 is TGTGCCACCAGTGATTTTTCCGGACAGGGGTACAATGAGCAGTTCTTC.

This chain connects TRBV2 to TRBJ2-1, with TRBD1 matching over 9 bases. J was trimmed by 4 bases and V by 2 bases; bases with no gene match: 9. The CDR3 spans 17 residues. Germline V lookup: CDR1 SNHLY, CDR2 FYNNEI. Here the CDR3 reads CASSEFRGTGTYNEQFF. The DNA for the CDR3 is TGTGCCAGCAGTGAATTTCGTGGGACAGGGACATACAATGAGCAGTTCTTC.

The J gene is TRBJ1-2, the V gene TRBV9, with unresolved D. This CDR3 is 13 amino acids long. CDR1 is SGDLS and CDR2 is YYNGEE in the germline V gene. The V and J ends lost 3 bases and 5 bases respectively, with 11 bases between them. The CDR3 region has the DNA TGTGCCAGCAGCGCTATTGGGCTTTATGGCTACACCTTC. This encodes CASSAIGLYGYTF. The full variable domain, rest sourced from reference TRBV9 and TRBJ1-2, is DSGVTQTPKHLITATGQRVTLRCSPRSGDLSVYWYQQSLDQGLQFLIQYYNGEERAKGNILERFSAQQFPDLHSELNLSSLELGDSALYFCASSAIGLYGYTFGSGTRLTVV.

V and J are TRBV4-3 and TRBJ2-3; 14 bases are a match to TRBD2. The CDR3 is 18 amino acids. The V and J ends lost 1 base and 5 bases, in that order; junction bases with no gene match: 8. Germline-derived CDR1 and CDR2 are LGHNA and YSLEER. CDR3 sequence: CASSQVFGLAGGIDTQYF. CDR3 DNA: TGCGCCAGCAGCCAAGTTTTTGGACTAGCGGGGGGCATAGATACGCAGTATTTT.

V and J are TRBV7-2 and TRBJ2-3, with TRBD2 matching 11 bases. The germline CDR1 and CDR2 sequences are SGHTA and FQGNSA. The CDR3 runs 15 residues. The junction had 5 bases not matched to a gene; V was cut back by 6 bases and J by 3 bases. CDR3 DNA sequence: TGTGCCAGCAGTCGACTAGCGGGGTCTACAGATACGCAGTATTTT. This encodes CASSRLAGSTDTQYF.

CDR3 loop: CASSLSGWDRGLPLHF. In nucleotides, the CDR3 is TGTGCCAGCAGTTTATCCGGCTGGGACAGGGGCTTACCCCTCCACTTT. This chain uses TRBV27 with TRBJ1-6, with TRBD1 identical over 10 bases. V was clipped by 0 bases and J by 12 bases; unmatched bases: 8. Germline values: CDR1 MNHEY, CDR2 SMNVEV (reference sequence). This CDR3 region has 16 residues.

This clone showed up just once. J is TRBJ1-2 and V is TRBV28; perhaps TRBD1 as D (6 bases). The V end was cut by 7 bases, the J end by 4 bases, with 16 bases between. CDR1 MDHEN and CDR2 SYDVKM come from the germline V gene. CDR3 size: 14 residues. The CDR3 sequence is CASTIGGGAYGYTF. Here the CDR3 DNA reads TGTGCCAGCACCATAGGGGGGGGCGCCTATGGCTACACCTTC.

A few counts support this clone. The V call is TRBV4-1, the J call TRBJ2-1; 10 bases agree with TRBD2. Germline-derived CDR1 and CDR2 are MGHRA and YSYEKL. The V gene end was trimmed by 0 bases and the J gene end by 0 bases; junction bases not matched to a gene: 5. This CDR3 spans 18 amino acids. The CDR3 loop is CASSQEAGGSSSYNEQFF. Here the CDR3 DNA reads TGCGCCAGCAGCCAAGAAGCGGGGGGGTCTAGCTCCTACAATGAGCAGTTCTTC.

The chain joins TRBV7-9 to TRBJ2-7; D remains ambiguous. Germline CDR1 is SEHNR and CDR2 is FQNEAQ (reference sequence). This CDR3 spans 14 amino acids. V lost 4 bases and J lost 1, with 11 bases in between. CDR3 DNA: TGTGCCAGCAGCTACGACTGGTTATCCTACGAGCAGTACTTC. Amino acids: CASSYDWLSYEQYF.

The V and J genes are TRBV11-2 and TRBJ2-7; no definite D call. The ends were cut back, 1 base at V and 2 bases at J, with 12 bases in the middle. CDR3 length: 15 residues. Germline CDR1 SGHAT, CDR2 FQNNGV. CDR3 in DNA: TGTGCCAGCAGCTTAGGAGCGAAGTCCGCCTACGAGCAGTACTTC. Translated, it gives CASSLGAKSAYEQYF.

The chain combines TRBV28 with TRBJ1-3, with D unclear. V was shortened by 1 base and J by 4 bases, with 8 bases between the two germline ends. CDR1 and CDR2 (germline): MDHEN, SYDVKM. CDR3 size: 14 residues. The CDR3 is CASSLFGEGNTIYF. The CDR3 nucleotides read TGTGCCAGCAGTTTATTCGGGGAGGGAAACACCATATATTTT.